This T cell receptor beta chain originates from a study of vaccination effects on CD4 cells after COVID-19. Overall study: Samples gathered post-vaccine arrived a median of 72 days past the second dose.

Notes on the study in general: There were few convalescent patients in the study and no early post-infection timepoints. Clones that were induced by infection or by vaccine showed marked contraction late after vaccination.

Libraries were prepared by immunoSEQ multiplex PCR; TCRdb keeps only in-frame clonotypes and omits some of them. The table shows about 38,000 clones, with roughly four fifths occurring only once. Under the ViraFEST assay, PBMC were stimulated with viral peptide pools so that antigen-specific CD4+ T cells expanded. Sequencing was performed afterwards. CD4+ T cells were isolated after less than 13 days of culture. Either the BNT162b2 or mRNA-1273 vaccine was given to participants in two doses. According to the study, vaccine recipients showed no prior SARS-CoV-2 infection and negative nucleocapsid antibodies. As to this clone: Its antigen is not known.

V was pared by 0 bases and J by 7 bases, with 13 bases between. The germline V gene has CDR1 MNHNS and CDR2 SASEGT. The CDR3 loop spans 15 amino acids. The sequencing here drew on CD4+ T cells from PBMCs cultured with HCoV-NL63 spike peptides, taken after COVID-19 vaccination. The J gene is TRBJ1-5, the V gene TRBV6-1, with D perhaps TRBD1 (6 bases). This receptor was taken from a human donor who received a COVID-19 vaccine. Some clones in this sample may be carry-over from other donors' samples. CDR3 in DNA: TGTGCCAGCAGTGAAGCGGGCGGGACACTCCAGCCCCAGCATTTT. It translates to CASSEAGGTLQPQHF.